Below are 10 T cell receptor beta chains sequenced from a single sample in a study of beta chain features in type 1 diabetes. As every portion of the isolated RNA was reverse transcribed, the sequencing read expressed TCRB transcripts. Assay used: immunoSEQ multiplex PCR; TCRdb lists only in-frame clones, some missing. The table has about 150,000 clones, about 9% seen once. Overall study findings and caveats: Across all four CD4+ subsets, people with type 1 diabetes showed modestly shorter TCRB CDR3s.

These receptors are not linked to any known antigen. Sequenced: central memory CD4+ T cells from blood. These receptors came from a woman aged 25 to 39 with type 1 diabetes.

The J gene is TRBJ2-3, the V gene TRBV6-5; 7 bases fit TRBD2. The CDR3 runs to 14 residues. Germline trimming cut 5 bases from V and 7 bases from J; bases unmatched to any gene: 9. Germline V gene sequence: CDR1 MNHEY, CDR2 SVGAGI. CDR3 DNA sequence: TGTGCCAGCAGTCAGACGGGAGGACGGAATACGCAGTATTTT. It specifies CASSQTGGRNTQYF.

This clone appeared a few times. The chain carries TRBV6-5 and TRBJ1-5, with 8 bases identical to TRBD1. The CDR3 has 15 amino acids. With 6 bases clipped from V and 3 bases from J, the junction kept 7 bases outside the gene matches. Germline CDR1 and CDR2: MNHEY and SVGAGI. In nucleotides, the CDR3 is TGTGCCAGCAGCCCCGGGACAGGTTACAATCAGCCCCAGCATTTT. Protein product: CASSPGTGYNQPQHF.

The chain joins TRBV9 to TRBJ2-3; 8 nucleotides agree with TRBD2. The CDR3 sequence is 14 residues long. Germline V gene data show CDR1 as SGDLS and CDR2 as YYNGEE. With 2 bases clipped from V and 7 bases from J, the junction kept 6 bases outside the gene matches. The CDR3, as DNA: TGTGCCAGCAGCGTGGGTAGCGGGGCGAATACGCAGTATTTT. Protein: CASSVGSGANTQYF.

The chain joins TRBV28 to TRBJ2-7; D may be TRBD2 (6 bases). From germline, CDR1 is MDHEN and CDR2 SYDVKM. Trimming removed 10 bases at V and 3 bases at J, with 13 bases between. The CDR3 runs to 12 residues. This CDR3 is CATVDYRYEQYF. The CDR3, as DNA: TGTGCCACCGTGGACTACCGCTACGAGCAGTACTTC.

This clone was counted only a few times. The gene calls are TRBV10-3 and TRBJ2-5; the D gene is possibly TRBD1 (7 bases). Trimming shortened V by 4 bases and J by 7 bases, and 19 bases separated the two germline ends. Germline CDR1 is ENHRY and CDR2 is SYGVKD. The CDR3 has 15 residues. This chain's CDR3 is CAISAPKDQGGTQYF. In nucleotides, the CDR3 is TGTGCCATCAGTGCCCCCAAGGACCAGGGGGGGACCCAGTACTTC.

This clone was picked up a small number of times. The CDR3 DNA sequence: TGCAGTGCTAGAGACACCTACGAGCAGTACTTC. It translates to CSARDTYEQYF. The V and J genes are TRBV20-1 and TRBJ2-5; D remains ambiguous. The J call is in doubt because the DNA end fits TRBJ2-7 better. CDR1 is DFQATT and CDR2 is SNEGSKA in the germline V gene (reference sequence). CDR3 length: 11 residues.

This clone was picked up a small number of times. One junction end does not reproduce the germline sequence, and a read error may be involved. The rearrangement joins TRBV15 to TRBJ1-2, with 9 bases matching TRBD1. Germline CDR1 LNHNV, CDR2 YYDKDF (reference sequence). The CDR3 totals 13 residues. CDR3 sequence reads: CATSRATPGQGAF. The CDR3 DNA reads TGTGCCACCAGCAGAGCTACACCGGGACAGGGCGCCTTC.

The CDR3, as DNA: TGTGCCTGGACTAGGAACTTCAATGAGCAGTTCTTC. It yields the protein CAWTRNFNEQFF. This sequence joins TRBV30 and TRBJ2-1; D call uncertain. This CDR3 is built from 12 residues. With 4 bases removed from V and 6 bases from J, the gap between germline ends came to 10 bases. CDR1 and CDR2 from the germline V gene are GTSNPN and SVGIG (reference sequence).

This clone was detected only a few times. The J gene is TRBJ2-3, the V gene TRBV18; the match to TRBD2 covers 9 bases. Germline CDR1 reads KGHSH; CDR2 reads LQKENI. The ends lost 1 base at V and 5 bases at J; junction bases unmatched: 7. The CDR3 has 16 amino acids. The chain's CDR3 is CASSPLAGGPGDTQYF. As DNA, the CDR3 is TGTGCCAGCTCACCACTTGCGGGAGGGCCGGGAGATACGCAGTATTTT.

V usage is TRBV9 and J usage is TRBJ2-1, with 8 bases that match TRBD2. V lost 4 bases, J lost 9 bases, and 6 bases stayed unmatched. Germline lookup yields CDR1 SGDLS and CDR2 YYNGEE. The CDR3 spans 13 residues. As DNA, the CDR3 is TGTGCCAGCAGCCCGGGACTAGAGTTTGAGCAGTTCTTC. This encodes CASSPGLEFEQFF.